This is a list of T cell receptor beta chains from one sample in a study of cytomegalovirus exposure and HLA in healthy donors. TCRdb's table, derived via immunoSEQ multiplex PCR, lists solely in-frame clones and lacks some. This repertoire shows more than 85,000 clones, around 76% found once; its top ten account for around 8.2%. The sample comprised PBMCs. These receptors were obtained from a man in his forties in good health and CMV-seropositive. Both conserved end residues are trimmed from each CDR3.

cdr3_length j_call v_call cdr3_aa
12 TRBJ1-4 TRBV27 ASSHLAVGEKLF
13 TRBJ2-1 TRBV29-1 SVEDPGLAVNEQF
13 TRBJ2-7 TRBV6-5 ASRPRQGASYEQY
12 TRBJ1-6 TRBV5-1 ATRRGQGDSPLH
14 TRBJ1-6 TRBV15 ATSRAKGQGSSPLH
13 TRBJ2-1 TRBV2 ASRTGRSGFDEQF
12 TRBJ2-2 TRBV7-3 ASSPSTVSGELF
14 TRBJ2-5 TRBV5-4 ASTRGTGGLGETQY
11 TRBJ2-5 TRBV7-2 ASSSGQGETQY
12 TRBJ1-2 TRBV4-3 ASSQDSTSGVGT
13 TRBJ1-6 TRBV5-6 ASSYRTGGNSPLH
12 TRBJ1-1 TRBV9 ASSFGQGETEAF
13 TRBJ1-2 TRBV16 ASSQPWARAGGYT
15 TRBJ2-3 TRBV5-4 ASSLRSGSPDTDTQY
10 TRBJ1-3 TRBV19 ASSIDRQILY
12 TRBJ1-5 TRBV7-9 ASSSSTGNQPQH
11 TRBJ2-3 TRBV19 ACKLAGRDTQY
13 TRBJ2-1 TRBV6-5 ASSLDRPSYNEQF
10 TRBJ1-1 TRBV7-2 ASSFVYTEAF
14 TRBJ2-7 TRBV5-6 ASTLEGASRIYEQY
13 TRBJ2-7 TRBV6-5 ASSRTPQGTYEQY
14 TRBJ2-5 TRBV5-4 ASSSSLGAGGETQY
13 TRBJ2-6 TRBV28 ASTTPVAGANGLT
12 TRBJ2-5 TRBV7-2 ASGPGGGRETQY
11 TRBJ2-5 TRBV6-1 ASSGTGTQTQY
15 TRBJ2-3 TRBV4-2 ASSQDWTSGGADTQY
15 TRBJ1-4 TRBV5-4 ASSDKGGGMLSEKLF
15 TRBJ2-6 TRBV7-9 ASSLEGEISGANVLT
13 TRBJ2-7 TRBV28 ASSEPGGANYEQY
12 TRBJ2-3 TRBV10-1 ASSDTRLADTQY
13 TRBJ2-6 TRBV5-5 ASSVGSSGANVLT
10 TRBJ2-1 TRBV11-2 ASSSRVPQQF
12 TRBJ2-1 TRBV18 ASSPRSGPNEQF
12 TRBJ1-1 TRBV19 ASSTRQGHTEAF
11 TRBJ2-7 TRBV7-9 ASSLAGGYEQY
16 TRBJ1-6 TRBV4-1 ASSQGGDGLVGNSPLH
13 TRBJ2-7 TRBV29-1 SVEATSTSSYEQY
12 TRBJ2-1 TRBV27 ASSQGTTYNEQF
9 TRBJ2-7 TRBV6-5 ASSGQGVQY